Listed here is a single T cell receptor (beta chain). This sample was included in a study of blood T cell repertoires in COVID-19. Study background: Collection of acute and convalescent COVID-19 samples took place in the United States, Italy and Spain.

Libraries were prepared by immunoSEQ multiplex PCR; TCRdb keeps only in-frame clonotypes and omits some of them. The sample comprises 40,000 or so clones, approximately 86% of which are singletons, and 4.5% to 5.5% rests with the top ten. The CDR3 consists of 16 residues. In germline, CDR1 is SGHTA, CDR2 FQGTGA. V was clipped by 2 bases and J by 8 bases; unmatched bases: 9. The chain combines TRBV7-3 with TRBJ2-1; TRBD2 aligns across 10 bases. The material sequenced was peripheral blood. The receptor's source is a man between 40 and 49 years old with active COVID-19. The DNA for the CDR3 is TGTGCCAGCAGCTTAGAGGGGGCTAGCGGGAGTCATGAGCAGTTCTTC. Protein: CASSLEGASGSHEQFF.